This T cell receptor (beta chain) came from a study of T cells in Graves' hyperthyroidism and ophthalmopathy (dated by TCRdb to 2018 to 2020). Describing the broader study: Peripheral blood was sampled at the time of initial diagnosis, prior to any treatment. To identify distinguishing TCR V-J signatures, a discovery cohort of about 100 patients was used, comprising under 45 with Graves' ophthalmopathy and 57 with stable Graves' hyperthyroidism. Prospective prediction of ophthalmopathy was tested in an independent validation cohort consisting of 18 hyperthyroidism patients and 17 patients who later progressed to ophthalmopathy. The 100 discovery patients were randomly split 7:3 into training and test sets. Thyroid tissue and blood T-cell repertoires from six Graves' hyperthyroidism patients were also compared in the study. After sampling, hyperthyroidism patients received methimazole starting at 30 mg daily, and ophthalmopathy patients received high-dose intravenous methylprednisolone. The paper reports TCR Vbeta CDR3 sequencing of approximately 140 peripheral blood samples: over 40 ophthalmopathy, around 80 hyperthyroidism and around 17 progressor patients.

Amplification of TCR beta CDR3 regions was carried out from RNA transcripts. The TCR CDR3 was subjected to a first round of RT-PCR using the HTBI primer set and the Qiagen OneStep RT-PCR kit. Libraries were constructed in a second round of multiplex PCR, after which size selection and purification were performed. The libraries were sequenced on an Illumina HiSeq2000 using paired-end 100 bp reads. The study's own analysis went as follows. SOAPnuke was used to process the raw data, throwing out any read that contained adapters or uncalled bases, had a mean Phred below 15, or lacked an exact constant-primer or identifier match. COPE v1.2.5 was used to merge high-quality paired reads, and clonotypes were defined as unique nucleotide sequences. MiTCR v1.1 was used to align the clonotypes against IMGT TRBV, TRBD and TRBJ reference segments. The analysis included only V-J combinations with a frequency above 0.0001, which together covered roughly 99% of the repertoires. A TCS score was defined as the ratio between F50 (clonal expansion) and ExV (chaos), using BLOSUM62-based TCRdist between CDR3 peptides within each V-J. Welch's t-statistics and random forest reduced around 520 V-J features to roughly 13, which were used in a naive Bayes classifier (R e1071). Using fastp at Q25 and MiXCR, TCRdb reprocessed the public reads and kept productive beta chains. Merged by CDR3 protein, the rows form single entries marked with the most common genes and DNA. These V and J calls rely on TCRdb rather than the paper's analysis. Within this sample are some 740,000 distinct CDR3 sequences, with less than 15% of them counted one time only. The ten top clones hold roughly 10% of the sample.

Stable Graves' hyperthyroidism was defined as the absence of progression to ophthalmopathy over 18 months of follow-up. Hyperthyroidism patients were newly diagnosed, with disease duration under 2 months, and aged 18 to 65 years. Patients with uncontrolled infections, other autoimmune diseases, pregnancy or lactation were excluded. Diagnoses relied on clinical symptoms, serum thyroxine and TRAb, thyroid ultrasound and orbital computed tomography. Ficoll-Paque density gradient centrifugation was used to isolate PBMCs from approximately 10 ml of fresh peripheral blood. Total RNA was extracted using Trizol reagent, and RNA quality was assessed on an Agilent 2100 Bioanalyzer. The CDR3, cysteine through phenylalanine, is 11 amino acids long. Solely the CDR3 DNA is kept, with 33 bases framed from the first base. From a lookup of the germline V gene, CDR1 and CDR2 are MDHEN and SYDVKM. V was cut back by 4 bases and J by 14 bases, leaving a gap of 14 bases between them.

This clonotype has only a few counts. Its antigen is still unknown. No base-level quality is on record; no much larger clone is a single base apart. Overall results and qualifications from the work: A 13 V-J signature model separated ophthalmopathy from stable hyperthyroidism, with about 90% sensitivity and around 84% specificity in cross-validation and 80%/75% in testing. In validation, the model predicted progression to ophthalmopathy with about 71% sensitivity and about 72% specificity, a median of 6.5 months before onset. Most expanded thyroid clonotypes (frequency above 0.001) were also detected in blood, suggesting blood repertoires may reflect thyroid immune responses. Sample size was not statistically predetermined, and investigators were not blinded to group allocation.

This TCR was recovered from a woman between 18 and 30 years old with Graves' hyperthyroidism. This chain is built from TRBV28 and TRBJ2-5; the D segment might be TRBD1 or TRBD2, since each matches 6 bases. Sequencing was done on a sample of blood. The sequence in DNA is TGTGCCAGCAGTTACAGGGCGCGGGGATACTTC. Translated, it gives CASSYRARGYF.